The TCR beta chain described here comes from a study of beta chain features in type 1 diabetes. The isolated RNA, all of it, was reverse transcribed, so expressed TCRB transcripts were what got sequenced. Libraries were prepared by immunoSEQ multiplex PCR; TCRdb keeps only in-frame clonotypes and omits some of them. The profile shows roughly 220,000 clones, approximately 16% of them singletons. There are a few counts of this clone. Its cognate antigen is unknown. Study observations and caveats: Reduced insertions and increased deletions marked VDJ junctions in type 1 diabetes patients. PCR might pick shorter templates more often, in the same way for patients and controls. Healthy donors had naive, central memory and Treg TCRB repertoires that appeared less similar than those seen among patients. In all four CD4+ subsets, TCRB CDR3 length was significantly, moderately reduced in type 1 diabetes.

The clonotype was recovered from a man aged 30-40 years with type 1 diabetes. Source material: naive CD4+ T cells from blood.

CDR3 in DNA: TGTGCCAGCAGCCAAGACGAGGCTTATGGCTACACCTTC. Amino acid sequence: CASSQDEAYGYTF. V and J are TRBV4-2 and TRBJ1-2; D ambiguous. Trimming removed 0 bases at V and 5 bases at J, with 7 bases between. Germline lookup yields CDR1 LGHNA and CDR2 YNFKEQ. The CDR3 covers 13 residues.